The 8 T cell receptor beta chains below were found in one sample sequenced in a study of CD8 T cells in ankylosing spondylitis. TCRdb redid the calling of the 5' RACE reads with MiXCR, one entry per CDR3 protein. This table has about 39,000 distinct CDR3 sequences, approximately 3% appearing once. The specimen sequenced was blood, either unsorted or a sorted T cell fraction (not recorded which). These receptors came from a male donor with ankylosing spondylitis or in good health (not recorded which).

This clonotype was observed many times. The gene calls are TRBV9 and TRBJ1-1, with D uncertain. Trimming took 4 bases from V and 0 from J, leaving 16 bases between them. The CDR3 runs 16 residues. Germline V CDR1 and CDR2: SGDLS, YYNGEE. The CDR3 DNA follows: TGTGCCAGCAGCCCGCGGGAGTCCTGGGTGAACACTGAAGCTTTCTTT. This encodes CASSPRESWVNTEAFF.

There are many counts of this clonotype. The chain combines TRBV9 with TRBJ2-2; D may be TRBD2 (6 bases). Trimming removed 1 base from V and 5 bases from J, with 12 bases in between. The CDR3 runs to 15 residues. CDR1 and CDR2 (germline): SGDLS, YYNGEE. The CDR3 nucleotides are TGTGCCAGCAGCGTATCGACTGGGGGGACCGGGGAGCTGTTTTTT. Protein: CASSVSTGGTGELFF.

In its sample, this clonotype was seen many times. The chain employs TRBV9 and TRBJ2-3; D may be TRBD1 or TRBD2 (6 bases each). The CDR3 has 16 residues. The germline V gene has CDR1 SGDLS and CDR2 YYNGEE. Trimming removed 3 bases from V and 5 bases from J, with 19 bases in between. The CDR3 here is CASSEGGRRAEDTQYF. The CDR3 DNA sequence: TGTGCCAGCAGCGAGGGGGGTCGGAGGGCTGAAGATACGCAGTATTTT.

This clonotype was observed many times. The chain joins TRBV9 to TRBJ1-5; no clear D gene. The germline CDR1 and CDR2 sequences are SGDLS and YYNGEE. Trimming took 4 bases from V and 0 from J, leaving 11 bases between them. The CDR3 extends over 15 amino acids. The CDR3 loop is CASSKTGNSNQPQHF. CDR3 in DNA: TGTGCCAGCAGCAAAACCGGCAATAGCAATCAGCCCCAGCATTTT.

This clonotype has at least ten counts. The rearrangement links TRBV9 to TRBJ2-5; 7 bases line up with TRBD2. Germline assignment: CDR1 SGDLS and CDR2 YYNGEE. The length of the CDR3 is 15 residues. Trimming removed 3 bases from V and 1 base from J; junction bases left unmatched: 6. The CDR3 nucleotides are TGTGCCAGCAGCGCGGGGGGACCTCCCCAAGAGACCCAGTACTTC. Translating gives CASSAGGPPQETQYF.

This clonotype was recorded many times. The chain links TRBV9 to TRBJ2-1; 8 nucleotides agree with TRBD1. Per the germline V gene, CDR1 is SGDLS and CDR2 is YYNGEE. The ends lost 4 bases at V and 4 bases at J; junction bases unmatched: 1. This CDR3 region has 13 residues. DNA of the CDR3: TGTGCCAGCAGCCGACAGGGGTACAATGAGCAGTTCTTC. It translates to CASSRQGYNEQFF.

This clonotype was counted at least ten times. The CDR3 DNA reads as TGTGCCAGCAGTGACTCCTACGAGCAGTACGTC. It codes for CASSDSYEQYV. The chain links TRBV25-1 to TRBJ2-7; D unresolved. Per germline, CDR1 MGHDK and CDR2 SYGVNS. Deletions cut 3 bases from V and 0 bases from J, with 0 bases between. The CDR3 loop spans 11 amino acids.

This clonotype appeared many times. The rearrangement uses TRBV9 and TRBJ2-1; D unclear. V lost 0 bases and J 7 bases, leaving 11 bases between the germline ends. This CDR3 region has 14 residues. CDR1 SGDLS and CDR2 YYNGEE come from the germline V gene. CDR3 region: CASSVDVVSNEQFF. CDR3 in DNA: TGTGCCAGCAGCGTAGATGTCGTTTCAAATGAGCAGTTCTTC.